The 10 T cell receptor beta chains listed next were all sequenced from one sample in a study of cytomegalovirus exposure and HLA in healthy donors. PCR primers comprised 60 Vbeta and 13 Jbeta primers. Here immunoSEQ multiplex PCR was the method, and the copy in TCRdb shows in-frame clones only, minus some. The data show 140,000 to 150,000 clones, and the top ten clones hold 0.96%. The specimen sequenced was PBMCs. The receptors stem from a male donor in good health and CMV-seronegative.

This chain uses TRBV6-5 with TRBJ2-7; 8 bases are shared with TRBD2. From germline, CDR1 is MNHEY and CDR2 SVGAGI. This CDR3 region has 14 residues. V gave up 2 bases and J gave up 3 bases; unmatched junction bases: 3. The CDR3 loop is CASSYGTRIYEQYF. The CDR3, as DNA: TGTGCCAGCAGTTACGGGACTAGAATCTACGAGCAGTACTTC.

J is TRBJ1-5 and V is TRBV28; TRBD1 aligns across 8 bases. This CDR3 region has 17 residues. CDR1 is MDHEN, CDR2 SYDVKM, per germline. V was clipped by 8 bases and J by 0 bases; unmatched bases: 12. CDR3 in amino acids: CASRYPRGQGSNQPQHF. CDR3 DNA: TGTGCCAGCCGCTATCCCAGGGGGCAGGGTAGCAATCAGCCCCAGCATTTT.

This sequence joins TRBV29-1 and TRBJ2-3, with D perhaps TRBD2 (6 bases). Per the germline V gene, CDR1 is SQVTM and CDR2 is ANQGSEA. The CDR3 contains 14 residues. Trimming left V 7 bases short and J 0 bases short, with 14 bases between. The CDR3 is CSALAAPSTDTQYF. For the CDR3, the DNA is TGCAGCGCCTTAGCGGCACCCAGCACAGATACGCAGTATTTT.

The chain joins TRBV6-5 to TRBJ1-1; 7 bases are a match to TRBD1. J lost 6 bases, V lost 4 bases, and 2 bases had no gene match. The CDR3 spans 12 residues. Germline assignment: CDR1 MNHEY and CDR2 SVGAGI. DNA for the CDR3: TGTGCCAGCAGTTCACAGGGGCCTGAAGCTTTCTTT. Its protein is CASSSQGPEAFF.

This chain joins TRBV29-1 and TRBJ2-7; 12 bases match TRBD2. Looked up from germline, CDR1 is SQVTM and CDR2 is ANQGSEA. V trimming: 7 bases; J trimming: 0 bases; junction bases outside the gene matches: 4. The CDR3 spans 14 residues. This chain's CDR3 is CSAMTSGSSYEQYF. CDR3 coding DNA: TGCAGCGCAATGACTAGCGGGAGCTCCTACGAGCAGTACTTC.

The chain employs TRBV6-4 and TRBJ2-3, with 9 bases identical to TRBD2. The CDR3 is made up of 16 amino acids. Germline V CDR1 and CDR2: MRHNA, SNTAGT. The V gene end was trimmed by 0 bases and the J gene end by 0 bases; junction bases not matched to a gene: 1. In DNA form, the CDR3 reads TGTGCCAGCAGTGACTCGGCGGGAGGGAGCACAGATACGCAGTATTTT. Its translation is CASSDSAGGSTDTQYF.

The rearrangement links TRBV30 to TRBJ1-6, with a weak D call TRBD1 (5 bases). The germline V gene has CDR1 GTSNPN and CDR2 SVGIG (reference sequence). Deletions cut 3 bases from V and 9 bases from J, with 12 bases between. The CDR3 contains 13 residues. CDR3 residues: CAWRGEFTSPLHF. The CDR3 DNA follows: TGTGCCTGGAGAGGGGAATTCACTTCACCCCTCCACTTT.

The rearrangement joins TRBV6-6 to TRBJ2-7; D not certain. V was shortened by 10 bases and J by 4 bases, with 14 bases between the two germline ends. Per germline, CDR1 MNHNY and CDR2 SVGAGI (reference sequence). CDR3 length: 12 residues. The CDR3 bases are TGTGCCACCAAGACACTCGTGTACGAGCAGTACTTC. As protein: CATKTLVYEQYF.

The chain combines TRBV5-1 with TRBJ2-3; the match to TRBD2 covers 15 bases. Per germline, CDR1 SGHRS and CDR2 YFSETQ. The CDR3 has 18 residues. V shed 2 bases, J shed 0 bases, and the junction held 4 bases outside the gene matches. CDR3 sequence reads: CASSFGTSGGQSTDTQYF. The CDR3 DNA follows: TGCGCCAGCAGCTTCGGGACTAGCGGGGGGCAAAGCACAGATACGCAGTATTTT. Looking up the rest from reference TRBV5-1 and TRBJ2-3 gives the full variable domain: KAGVTQTPRYLIKTRGQQVTLSCSPISGHRSVSWYQQTPGQGLQFLFEYFSETQRNKGNFPGRFSGRQFSNSRSEMNVSTLELGDSALYLCASSFGTSGGQSTDTQYFGPGTRLTVL.

The CDR3 coding sequence is TGTGCCAGCAGTAACAGCAATAACTATGGCTACACCTTC. It translates to CASSNSNNYGYTF. The V call is TRBV27, the J call TRBJ1-2, with no clear D. The CDR3 is made up of 13 amino acids. V shed 5 bases and J shed 1 base, with 8 bases lying between them. Germline assignment: CDR1 MNHEY and CDR2 SMNVEV (reference sequence).